The 19 T cell receptor beta chains below all came from one sample that was sequenced in a study of blood T cell repertoires in COVID-19 (dated by TCRdb to 2018 to 2020). Preparation of the library involved the immunoSEQ multiplex PCR assay. Imported from immuneACCESS, the table was reduced by TCRdb to in-frame sequences with V and J called. These copies leave out some clones; in studies compared against another copy, an unresolved V gene accounts for under half, and the cause of the remainder is not known. The sample data list over 95,000 clones, and roughly 84% of these were observed just once. The top ten constitute 7.5% to 10% of the sample. Sequencing input: peripheral blood. The receptors originated from a woman aged 40 to 49 with acute or convalescent COVID-19.

V and J are TRBV7-2 and TRBJ1-3; perhaps TRBD1 as D (6 bases). The CDR3 has 14 residues. Germline CDR1 is SGHTA and CDR2 is FQGNSA. Deletions cut 1 base from V and 4 bases from J, with 8 bases between. The CDR3 DNA follows: TGTGCCAGCAGCTTAGACAGGGCCGGAAACACCATATATTTT. It yields the protein CASSLDRAGNTIYF.

This clone was recorded once. Mismatch with germline at one junction end may stem from a read error. The chain employs TRBV25-1 and TRBJ2-7; tentatively, D is TRBD1 (6 bases). Germline CDR1 MGHDK, CDR2 SYGVNS. The CDR3 runs to 12 residues. CDR3 nucleotide sequence: TGTGCCAGCAGTGAGAGGGGTACAGGGTACGTCTTC. The encoded protein is CASSERGTGYVF.

This rearrangement joins TRBV21-1 to TRBJ1-5; the D segment call TRBD1 is taken from the table without a DNA check. TRBV21-1 is labeled a pseudogene. This CDR3 contains 15 residues. The CDR3 DNA sequence: TGTGCCAGCAGTGACCCCAGGGGAAGCAATCAGCCCCAGCATTTT. It codes for CASSDPRGSNQPQHF.

Only one count was recorded for this clone. The chain recombines TRBV6-6 with TRBJ2-3, with 7 bases that match TRBD1. J was trimmed by 4 bases and V by 8 bases; bases with no gene match: 9. Germline lookup yields CDR1 MNHNY and CDR2 SVGAGI (reference sequence). The CDR3 length is 14 residues. The CDR3 is CASRRQGVPDTQYF. CDR3 in DNA: TGTGCCAGCCGTAGGCAGGGGGTCCCAGATACGCAGTATTTT.

The V call is TRBV6-5, the J call TRBJ2-5; weak D call: TRBD2 (7 bases). The CDR3 has 14 residues. Germline assignment: CDR1 MNHEY and CDR2 SVGAGI. Trimming took 7 bases from V and 2 from J, leaving 14 bases between them. CDR3 DNA: TGTGCCAGCATGAGGGGGGGGCTTCAAGAGACCCAGTACTTC. Translating gives CASMRGGLQETQYF.

This rearrangement joins TRBV5-1 to TRBJ1-2, with 7 positions matching TRBD1. The CDR3 consists of 15 residues. V shed 4 bases and J 0 bases; nucleotides not matched to a gene: 6. Looked up from germline, CDR1 is SGHRS and CDR2 is YFSETQ. The CDR3 spells CASSGATGANYGYTF. DNA of the CDR3: TGCGCCAGCAGCGGAGCTACAGGGGCTAACTATGGCTACACCTTC.

This chain uses TRBV9 with TRBJ2-3, with 10 bases lining up with TRBD2. This CDR3 contains 17 residues. The germline V gene encodes CDR1 SGDLS and CDR2 YYNGEE. Trimming at V came to 5 bases and at J to 4 bases, leaving 13 bases not matched to a gene. CDR3 loop: CASSSPGLAEGPDTQYF. The CDR3 nucleotides are TGTGCCAGCAGTAGCCCCGGACTAGCGGAAGGTCCAGATACGCAGTATTTT.

The rearrangement uses TRBV7-2 and TRBJ1-6, with a possible D match to TRBD1 (5 bases). CDR1 and CDR2 from the germline V gene are SGHTA and FQGNSA. CDR3 length: 15 residues. The V and J ends lost 1 base and 7 bases respectively, with 11 bases between them. The CDR3 region is CASSLDRLRNSPLHF. The CDR3, as DNA: TGTGCCAGCAGCTTAGACAGGTTACGGAATTCACCCCTCCACTTT.

This sequence joins TRBV19 and TRBJ1-2; 7 nucleotides match TRBD1. The trim removed 4 bases at V and 4 bases at J, leaving 18 bases unmatched. CDR1 and CDR2 (germline): LNHDA, SQIVND (reference sequence). There are 18 residues in the CDR3. The CDR3 DNA follows: TGTGCCAGTAGTAGGACAAGTTGGACAGGAGCCTTCTTCTATGGCTACACCTTC. As protein: CASSRTSWTGAFFYGYTF.

The chain employs TRBV2 and TRBJ1-1, with TRBD1 matching 7 bases. V lost 6 bases and J lost 7; bases outside the gene matches: 5. CDR3 length: 12 amino acids. The V gene's germline CDR1 is SNHLY and CDR2 FYNNEI. The CDR3 DNA is TGTGCCAGCAGAAGGGACAGCCTTGAAGCTTTCTTT. Its protein is CASRRDSLEAFF.

This clone has ten or more counts. J is TRBJ1-2 and V is TRBV5-4, with 9 bases fitting TRBD1. Unmatched junction bases numbered 2, after V lost 1 base and J lost 7 bases. The germline V gene has CDR1 SGHNT and CDR2 YYREEE (reference sequence). This CDR3 contains 13 residues. In nucleotides, the CDR3 is TGTGCCAGCAGCTTGCGACAGGGGGTTGGCTACACCTTC. This translates into CASSLRQGVGYTF.

The chain couples TRBV30 to TRBJ1-3; D gene uncertain. Trimming pared 5 bases from V and 0 bases from J, leaving 14 bases between. Germline CDR1 is GTSNPN and CDR2 is SVGIG (reference sequence). The CDR3 consists of 15 residues. The CDR3, as DNA: TGTGCCTGGGGGAGACTTACTATCTCTGGAAACACCATATATTTT. Translating gives CAWGRLTISGNTIYF.

The CDR3 loop reads CSVEDIIRGADYGYTF. CDR3 DNA: TGCAGCGTTGAAGACATTATTCGGGGGGCCGACTATGGCTACACCTTC. This chain uses TRBV29-1 with TRBJ1-2; the D gene is possibly TRBD1 (6 bases). V dropped 0 bases and J dropped 3 bases, with 17 bases sitting between them. CDR1 and CDR2 from the germline V gene are SQVTM and ANQGSEA. This CDR3 contains 16 residues.

The chain recombines TRBV6-5 with TRBJ2-3, with a tentative D call TRBD1 (8 bases). The CDR3 has 15 amino acids. Per germline, CDR1 MNHEY and CDR2 SVGAGI. Trimming shortened V by 6 bases and J by 3 bases, and 16 bases separated the two germline ends. The DNA of the CDR3 is TGTGCCAGCAGCTTAGACAGGGGAGGGACAGATACGCAGTATTTT. As protein: CASSLDRGGTDTQYF.

V and J are TRBV11-1 and TRBJ1-4; no clear D. Germline CDR1 reads SGHAT; CDR2 reads FQDESV (reference sequence). The CDR3 loop spans 16 amino acids. V gave up 5 bases and J gave up 0 bases, with 13 bases separating them. This chain's CDR3 is CASSPRRAATNEKLFF. The CDR3, as DNA: TGTGCCAGCAGCCCGAGGCGGGCGGCAACTAATGAAAAACTGTTTTTT.

This chain connects TRBV5-4 to TRBJ1-6; 8 bases fit TRBD1. CDR1 is SGHNT and CDR2 is YYREEE in the germline V gene (reference sequence). Trimming took 4 bases from V and 4 from J; bases not matched to a gene: 10. This CDR3 is 17 amino acids long. The CDR3 region has the DNA TGTGCCAGCAGCCTGAGTCCTGGGACAGGATATAATTCACCCCTCCACTTT. Translation: CASSLSPGTGYNSPLHF.

This chain joins TRBV14 and TRBJ2-1, with D unclear. Trimming shortened V by 1 base and J by 5 bases, and 6 bases separated the two germline ends. CDR1 and CDR2 (germline): SGHDN, FVKESK. The CDR3 length is 13 residues. The CDR3 bases are TGTGCCAGCAGCCAAGTAACAGACAATGAGCAGTTCTTC. Protein product: CASSQVTDNEQFF.

In its sample, this clone was seen a few times. The chain is built from TRBV5-1 and TRBJ1-2, with 8 bases fitting TRBD1. The CDR3 contains 14 residues. Germline V gene data show CDR1 as SGHRS and CDR2 as YFSETQ. Trimming took 0 bases from V and 7 from J; bases not matched to a gene: 5. CDR3 loop: CASSLDGQGTGYTF. Here the CDR3 DNA reads TGCGCCAGCAGCTTGGACGGACAGGGAACTGGCTACACCTTC.

V usage is TRBV30 and J usage is TRBJ1-2, with 9 bases identical to TRBD1. The length of the CDR3 is 17 residues. Per germline, CDR1 GTSNPN and CDR2 SVGIG (reference sequence). Trimming took 2 bases from V and 2 from J; bases not matched to a gene: 12. The CDR3 DNA sequence: TGTGCCTGGAGTCCACAGGGGGCCTATGTCGGGAACTATGGCTACACCTTC. Translation: CAWSPQGAYVGNYGYTF.